Listed below are T cell receptor beta chains from one sample, sequenced in a study of T-cell reconstitution after alpha-beta-depleted transplantation in children. Using its own MiXCR run on the PCR reads, TCRdb lists one record per CDR3 protein. There are roughly 50,000 distinct CDR3 sequences in the sample; 44% occur only once, and roughly 98% lies in the top ten. Sequenced here: PBMCs, mostly from graft donor cells, sampled 360 days after TCRalphabeta/CD19-depleted stem cell transplant. All receptors come from a male patient younger than 18 who had a stem cell transplant for acute lymphoblastic leukemia, so the T cells may come from the graft donor. CDR3s include the opening cysteine and the closing phenylalanine or tryptophan. Each record gives: CDR3 protein, J gene, V gene, clone size. Size is stated for part of the rows, as once, few or many counts, or as a class when the clone is expanded.

CDR3 protein: CSGLAGGTGELFF; J gene: TRBJ2-2; V gene: TRBV29-1; clone size: NA
CDR3 protein: CASSLAGSDTQYF; J gene: TRBJ2-3; V gene: TRBV5-1; clone size: few
CDR3 protein: CASSQERGGVAGDYEQYF; J gene: TRBJ2-7; V gene: TRBV4-3; clone size: NA
CDR3 protein: CASSSSNRGSGNTIYF; J gene: TRBJ1-3; V gene: TRBV7-8; clone size: few
CDR3 protein: CASSLRAYTGDEQFF; J gene: TRBJ2-1; V gene: TRBV13; clone size: NA
CDR3 protein: CASSYPRDRDTEAFF; J gene: TRBJ1-1; V gene: TRBV6-5; clone size: NA
CDR3 protein: CSAYRTDDTQYF; J gene: TRBJ2-3; V gene: TRBV20-1; clone size: NA
CDR3 protein: CASSLWGSGGGANVLTF; J gene: TRBJ2-6; V gene: TRBV27; clone size: few
CDR3 protein: CASSLRRGGNGETQYF; J gene: TRBJ2-5; V gene: TRBV7-9; clone size: NA
CDR3 protein: CASSPASSYEQYF; J gene: TRBJ2-7; V gene: TRBV12-3/TRBV12-4; clone size: NA
CDR3 protein: CASRSPTSGKGNEQFF; J gene: TRBJ2-1; V gene: TRBV12-3/TRBV12-4; clone size: NA
CDR3 protein: CATARGAGTGELFF; J gene: TRBJ2-2; V gene: TRBV12-3/TRBV12-4; clone size: few
CDR3 protein: CASSTGTSETQYF; J gene: TRBJ2-5; V gene: TRBV3-1; clone size: NA
CDR3 protein: CASSLGGQTYNSPLHF; J gene: TRBJ1-6; V gene: TRBV4-3; clone size: NA
CDR3 protein: CASSSFGLAEFTDTQYF; J gene: TRBJ2-3; V gene: TRBV5-1; clone size: NA
CDR3 protein: CASSVADGLLGEKLFF; J gene: TRBJ1-4; V gene: TRBV9; clone size: NA
CDR3 protein: CSSTGGSYGYTF; J gene: TRBJ1-2; V gene: TRBV20-1; clone size: NA
CDR3 protein: CASRPRASTDTQYF; J gene: TRBJ2-3; V gene: TRBV5-1; clone size: few
CDR3 protein: CASKVGQLNEQFF; J gene: TRBJ2-1; V gene: TRBV27; clone size: NA
CDR3 protein: CASSLRAEEAFF; J gene: TRBJ1-1; V gene: TRBV7-9; clone size: few
CDR3 protein: CASSPQLGNEQFF; J gene: TRBJ2-1; V gene: TRBV2; clone size: NA
CDR3 protein: CSAYRGPTGELFF; J gene: TRBJ2-2; V gene: TRBV29-1; clone size: NA
CDR3 protein: CSVYRGNSYEQYF; J gene: TRBJ2-7; V gene: TRBV29-1; clone size: once
CDR3 protein: CASSFKQGDSYNEQFF; J gene: TRBJ2-1; V gene: TRBV7-9; clone size: NA
CDR3 protein: CASSYFGTSGTGELFF; J gene: TRBJ2-2; V gene: TRBV6-2/TRBV6-3; clone size: NA
CDR3 protein: CASSLTSGGAHNEQFF; J gene: TRBJ2-1; V gene: TRBV5-1; clone size: NA
CDR3 protein: CASSPRGSGGGYNEQFF; J gene: TRBJ2-1; V gene: TRBV5-1; clone size: NA
CDR3 protein: CASSLAAGSSYEQYF; J gene: TRBJ2-7; V gene: TRBV5-1; clone size: few
CDR3 protein: CASSSSGGAYNEQFF; J gene: TRBJ2-1; V gene: TRBV7-9; clone size: once
CDR3 protein: CASSWGTEAFF; J gene: TRBJ1-1; V gene: TRBV5-5; clone size: few
CDR3 protein: CASSLEGGRQETQYF; J gene: TRBJ2-5; V gene: TRBV12-3/TRBV12-4; clone size: NA
CDR3 protein: CASSFRLGGREDTQYF; J gene: TRBJ2-3; V gene: TRBV11-1; clone size: NA
CDR3 protein: CASSLLGGGGYGYTF; J gene: TRBJ1-2; V gene: TRBV27; clone size: NA
CDR3 protein: CASSRTVTEAFF; J gene: TRBJ1-1; V gene: TRBV7-9; clone size: NA
CDR3 protein: CASSLEGVETQYF; J gene: TRBJ2-5; V gene: TRBV7-7; clone size: few
CDR3 protein: CASSTLGGPQETQYF; J gene: TRBJ2-5; V gene: TRBV5-5; clone size: NA
CDR3 protein: CSVERTLNTEAFF; J gene: TRBJ1-1; V gene: TRBV29-1; clone size: NA
CDR3 protein: CASSFGGGTDTQYF; J gene: TRBJ2-3; V gene: TRBV12-3/TRBV12-4; clone size: NA
CDR3 protein: CASSLAEGAYQPQHF; J gene: TRBJ1-5; V gene: TRBV7-6; clone size: few
CDR3 protein: CASGRAPWPQHF; J gene: TRBJ1-5; V gene: TRBV6-5; clone size: NA
CDR3 protein: CASRSRLAGWNTGELFF; J gene: TRBJ2-2; V gene: TRBV12-3/TRBV12-4; clone size: few
CDR3 protein: CSAVEGDRGREQYF; J gene: TRBJ2-7; V gene: TRBV20-1; clone size: NA
CDR3 protein: CASSSGGRRTDTQYF; J gene: TRBJ2-3; V gene: TRBV5-1; clone size: NA
CDR3 protein: CASSSTVRQETQYF; J gene: TRBJ2-5; V gene: TRBV11-2; clone size: NA
CDR3 protein: CASSVSRLAGVYNEQFF; J gene: TRBJ2-1; V gene: TRBV2; clone size: NA
CDR3 protein: CASSLAQGNEQFF; J gene: TRBJ2-1; V gene: TRBV5-1; clone size: NA
CDR3 protein: CASSSIGYEQYF; J gene: TRBJ2-7; V gene: TRBV7-8; clone size: NA
CDR3 protein: CASSLAAGGEQFF; J gene: TRBJ2-1; V gene: TRBV12-3/TRBV12-4; clone size: NA
CDR3 protein: CASSRALGSFGYTF; J gene: TRBJ1-2; V gene: TRBV5-1; clone size: NA
CDR3 protein: CSAHKRESDTQYF; J gene: TRBJ2-3; V gene: TRBV20-1; clone size: NA
CDR3 protein: CASNEEGEADTHYF; J gene: TRBJ2-3; V gene: TRBV9; clone size: NA
CDR3 protein: CASSSDLAGSSTDTQYF; J gene: TRBJ2-3; V gene: TRBV11-1; clone size: NA
CDR3 protein: CASSLEVGGQLETQYF; J gene: TRBJ2-5; V gene: TRBV5-1; clone size: NA